This T cell receptor beta chain was retrieved from a study of cytomegalovirus exposure and HLA in healthy donors (dated by TCRdb to the late 2010s). As for the study more broadly: According to a later analysis, the 120 or so validation repertoires were produced on the same platform as the roughly 600 repertoires of the first cohort. The study aimed to test whether cataloging public T cell receptors could reveal signatures of past pathogen exposure. Along with the roughly 670-subject first cohort, a separate validation cohort of some 130 different subjects was used. The study combined high-throughput TCR immunosequencing, statistical association of individual TCRs with disease status, and machine learning to predict cytomegalovirus infection status. Results the study describes overall, beyond this receptor: While some public TCRs were present in many individuals, most TCR sequences turned up only very rarely across donors. It was suggested by the authors that the approach could potentially be generalized to other disease states and immunological phenotypes. Cytomegalovirus status was reported to be diagnosed by the classifier with high specificity and sensitivity in both the original and validation cohorts. Subsequent analysis determined that TCRs grouped into clusters in the first cohort also showed a tendency toward co-occurrence across the 90 to 150 validation repertoires, and 94% of cluster scores exceeded 0. The study gave a list of about 150 TCR beta chains associated with cytomegalovirus. A few of the identified cytomegalovirus-associated TCR beta chains were confirmed in vitro to be specific for cytomegalovirus antigens. A later analysis lacked HLA typing for the validation cohort, so it scored co-occurrence in that cohort across all 120 or so repertoires.

Separate from the roughly 650-subject first cohort, the validation cohort of 120 subjects was the group to which the donors belonged. Libraries were constructed by the immunoSEQ multiplex PCR assay. In the paper's pipeline: To diagnose cytomegalovirus status from the catalog of TCR beta chain sequences, a statistical classification framework was built. TCRdb stores this immuneACCESS table with in-frame sequences only. Part of the clones is absent; in the studies checked, under half of the shortfall reflects unresolved V genes, and no reason is known for the rest. Clone size and the V and J calls come from that table; the DNA yielded D and trimming. For this sample there are about 280,000 clones; more than 75% appear just once. The ten top clones hold about 0.99% of the sample. The CDR3 starts with the cysteine, ends with the phenylalanine, and has 12 residues. CDR3 DNA only is kept here, 36 bases in frame from base 1. According to the germline V gene, CDR1 reads MDHEN and CDR2 reads SYDVKM. The germline V end is reduced by 5 bases and the J end by 11 bases; junction bases left unmatched: 8.

Concerning this clone itself: It lacks a known antigen. No per-base quality is available; no much larger clone lies one base away.

This receptor was obtained from a woman under 30 in good health and CMV-seronegative. The chain is assembled from TRBV28 and TRBJ1-1; 7 central bases correspond to TRBD1. The sequencing sample was made of PBMCs. The nucleotide sequence is given as TGTGCCAGCAGTATGTTCAGGGGGGAGGCTTTCTTT. Its amino acids are CASSMFRGEAFF. The reference TRBV28 and TRBJ1-1 proteins fill in what lies around the CDR3, so the full variable domain reads DVKVTQSSRYLVKRTGEKVFLECVQDMDHENMFWYRQDPGLGLRLIYFSYDVKMKEKGDIPEGYSVSREKKERFSLILESASTNQTSMYLCASSMFRGEAFFGQGTRLTVV.